This T cell receptor (beta chain) was captured by sequencing in a study of long-term antiretroviral therapy in people with HIV. Investigators performed immunoSEQ version v3.0 at survey level. Produced via immunoSEQ multiplex PCR; TCRdb's table is partial and in-frame only. The sample has about 20,000 clones, approximately 92% seen once. This clonotype originated in a woman in her forties or fifties with HIV. Sequencing was performed on unsorted PBMCs, taken 4.4 years after starting antiretroviral therapy.

CDR3 sequence (DNA): TGTGCCAGCAGCTTAGTTGAGGGTTTGACCTACGAGCAGTACTTC. As protein: CASSLVEGLTYEQYF. The chain couples TRBV7-9 to TRBJ2-7; perhaps TRBD2 as D (5 bases). Germline CDR1 and CDR2: SEHNR and FQNEAQ (reference sequence). Trimming pared 1 base from V and 2 bases from J, leaving 12 bases between. The CDR3 has 15 residues.